The 27 T cell receptor beta chains in this list originate from one sample, sequenced in a study of blood T cell repertoires in COVID-19. The data were produced by immunoSEQ multiplex PCR, yet TCRdb's version contains in-frame clones alone and is incomplete. The sample holds around 230,000 clones; approximately 80% are singletons and the top ten take 14% to 15%. Sequencing input: PBMCs or T cells enriched from blood (not recorded which). The origin of the receptors is a middle-aged man who had recovered from COVID-19.

This sequence joins TRBV19 and TRBJ2-3; tentatively, D is TRBD1 (6 bases). The CDR3 length is 15 residues. V was shortened by 5 bases and J by 8 bases, with 20 bases between the two germline ends. Germline V CDR1 and CDR2: LNHDA, SQIVND (reference sequence). CDR3 in amino acids: CASSFGDTWATTQYF. The CDR3 nucleotides are TGTGCCAGTAGTTTCGGGGACACCTGGGCGACTACGCAGTATTTT.

The chain couples TRBV3-1 (or the pseudogene TRBV3-2) to TRBJ2-1, with 9 positions matching TRBD2. CDR3 length: 15 amino acids. Looked up from germline, CDR1 is LGHDT and CDR2 is YNNKEL (reference sequence). The trim removed 6 bases at V and 4 bases at J, leaving 7 bases unmatched. Here the CDR3 reads CASSFVLAGYNEQFF. The CDR3 coding sequence is TGTGCCAGCAGTTTCGTTCTAGCGGGATACAATGAGCAGTTCTTC.

The V and J genes are TRBV7-9 and TRBJ1-5; TRBD1 matches at 8 bases. From germline, CDR1 is SEHNR and CDR2 FQNEAQ (reference sequence). CDR3 size: 16 residues. V dropped 3 bases and J dropped 5; count of bases not matched to a gene: 9. CDR3 region: CASSFGRQGSDQPQHF. In DNA form, the CDR3 reads TGTGCCAGCAGCTTTGGGAGACAGGGGTCGGATCAGCCCCAGCATTTT.

The chain has TRBV7-8 and TRBJ1-4, with D unclear. V dropped 5 bases and J dropped 3 bases, with 13 bases sitting between them. CDR3 size: 15 residues. Germline V CDR1 and CDR2: SGHVS, FQNEAQ. The CDR3 DNA reads as TGTGCCAGCAGCCCCCTGAGGGTAGCTAATGAAAAACTGTTTTTT. This gives the protein CASSPLRVANEKLFF.

This chain connects TRBV6-4 to TRBJ2-2; 10 nucleotides line up with TRBD1. V dropped 4 bases and J dropped 4; count of bases not matched to a gene: 0. CDR3 length: 14 residues. Germline V gene sequence: CDR1 MRHNA, CDR2 SNTAGT. CDR3 nucleotides: TGTGCCAGCAGTGGGACAGGGGGCACCGGGGAGCTGTTTTTT. It translates to CASSGTGGTGELFF.

The chain carries TRBV10-3 and TRBJ1-5; tentatively, D is TRBD1 (5 bases). CDR1 ENHRY and CDR2 SYGVKD come from the germline V gene. The germline V and J ends were trimmed by 9 bases and 0 bases, with 9 bases remaining between them. The CDR3 is made up of 13 amino acids. The CDR3 reads CAIQVNSNQPQHF. The CDR3 nucleotides are TGTGCCATACAGGTGAATAGCAATCAGCCCCAGCATTTT.

The chain links TRBV19 to TRBJ2-5; possibly TRBD1 for D (5 bases). This CDR3 spans 14 amino acids. Deletions cut 4 bases from V and 4 bases from J, with 13 bases between. Looked up from germline, CDR1 is LNHDA and CDR2 is SQIVND (reference sequence). CDR3 amino acids: CASSTGYTGETQYF. DNA for the CDR3: TGTGCCAGTAGTACAGGGTATACAGGAGAGACCCAGTACTTC.

DNA for the CDR3: TGTGCCAGCAGCGCCGAGTCCGGGGAGCTGTTTTTT. Translated: CASSAESGELFF. The chain recombines TRBV12-3 or TRBV12-4 with TRBJ2-2; D is undetermined. The CDR3 loop spans 12 amino acids. V was clipped by 6 bases and J by 6 bases, with 8 bases between them.

The chain uses TRBV30 and TRBJ2-7, with D possibly matching TRBD1 (6 bases). The CDR3 sequence is 17 residues long. Germline V CDR1 and CDR2: GTSNPN, SVGIG (reference sequence). V lost 0 bases and J lost 3, with 21 bases in between. This CDR3 reads CAWSVPPLDSIVYEQYF. CDR3 sequence (DNA): TGTGCCTGGAGTGTACCCCCTCTGGACAGTATTGTCTACGAGCAGTACTTC.

The chain carries TRBV27 and TRBJ1-1, with 9 bases fitting TRBD1. Trimming cost V 4 bases and J 1 base; bases outside gene matches: 10. Germline lookup yields CDR1 MNHEY and CDR2 SMNVEV (reference sequence). This CDR3 comprises 17 residues. CDR3 nucleotides: TGTGCCAGCAGTTCGGACAGGGGTATGAGGTCGAACACTGAAGCTTTCTTT. Encoded protein: CASSSDRGMRSNTEAFF.

This clone was counted once. The genes are TRBV25-1 and TRBJ1-5, with D maybe TRBD1 (5 bases). CDR1 is MGHDK, CDR2 SYGVNS, per germline. Trimming left V 3 bases short and J 7 bases short, with 13 bases between. The CDR3 loop spans 14 amino acids. The CDR3 nucleotides are TGTGCCAGCAGTGATCGGCAGGGAACGCAGCCCCAGCATTTT. Its protein is CASSDRQGTQPQHF. Filled out from reference TRBV25-1 and TRBJ1-5, the complete variable domain reads EADIYQTPRYLVIGTGKKITLECSQTMGHDKMYWYQQDPGMELHLIHYSYGVNSTEKGDLSSESTVSRIRTEHFPLTLESARPSHTSQYLCASSDRQGTQPQHFGDGTRLSIL.

The rearrangement joins TRBV7-6 to TRBJ2-5; TRBD1 is a possible D gene (5 bases). The CDR3 runs 16 residues. In germline, CDR1 is SGHVS, CDR2 FNYEAQ. V was pared by 1 base and J by 1 base, with 13 bases between. The CDR3, as DNA: TGTGCCAGCAGCTTAGGTTCAGGGAATGCCCAAGAGACCCAGTACTTC. Protein: CASSLGSGNAQETQYF.

The chain recombines TRBV7-3 with TRBJ2-1; D unresolved. Germline V gene lookup returns CDR1 SGHTA and CDR2 FQGTGA. CDR3 length: 12 residues. Deletions cut 6 bases from V and 9 bases from J, with 12 bases between. The CDR3 is CASSPRAGEQFF. DNA of the CDR3: TGTGCCAGCAGTCCTAGAGCTGGTGAGCAGTTCTTC.

This clone turned up a few times. The chain combines TRBV10-3 with TRBJ1-1, with 7 bases fitting TRBD1. Germline CDR1 reads ENHRY; CDR2 reads SYGVKD. Trimming took 6 bases from V and 4 from J; bases not matched to a gene: 11. The CDR3 has 15 residues. The CDR3 DNA is TGTGCCATCAGGGGGACAGTGACCGGTTTCACTGAAGCTTTCTTT. Residues: CAIRGTVTGFTEAFF.

A single count supports this clone. The chain has TRBV9 and TRBJ1-2, with TRBD1 as a possible D gene (5 bases). Germline V gene lookup returns CDR1 SGDLS and CDR2 YYNGEE. V lost 4 bases and J lost 13, with 29 bases in between. This CDR3 has 16 amino acids. This chain's CDR3 is CASSPRVGTIGDSSTF. The CDR3 DNA follows: TGTGCCAGCAGCCCCCGAGTCGGAACCATCGGGGACTCTTCCACCTTC.

The genes are TRBV14 and TRBJ2-3; 12 positions match TRBD1. The J segment lost 0 bases and the V segment lost 4 bases, leaving 14 bases of the junction unmatched. This CDR3 comprises 20 residues. Germline V lookup: CDR1 SGHDN, CDR2 FVKESK. The CDR3 protein is CASSRYTGTGGDFSTDTQYF. The CDR3, as DNA: TGTGCCAGCAGCCGCTATACCGGGACAGGGGGCGACTTTAGCACAGATACGCAGTATTTT.

In this sample, this clone turned up a few times. This chain uses TRBV5-6 with TRBJ1-2; tentatively, D is TRBD1 (5 bases). Trimming removed 0 bases from V and 0 bases from J, with 12 bases in between. The CDR3 runs to 16 residues. From germline, CDR1 is SGHDT and CDR2 YYEEEE. CDR3 in amino acids: CASSLDWGGANYGYTF. The DNA for the CDR3 is TGTGCCAGCAGCTTGGATTGGGGCGGAGCTAACTATGGCTACACCTTC.

This clone has a count of ten or more. The chain has TRBV5-1 and TRBJ2-3; TRBD1 aligns across 8 bases. Germline assignment: CDR1 SGHRS and CDR2 YFSETQ. Germline trimming cut 0 bases from V and 2 bases from J; bases unmatched to any gene: 2. The CDR3 loop spans 15 amino acids. CDR3 coding DNA: TGCGCCAGCAGCTTGGCGGACAGGGACACAGATACGCAGTATTTT. This sequence encodes CASSLADRDTDTQYF.

The V call is TRBV3-1 (or the pseudogene TRBV3-2), the J call TRBJ1-2; D might be TRBD1 (5 bases). V was trimmed by 0 bases and J by 4 bases, leaving 12 bases between them. CDR3 length: 15 amino acids. Germline loops: CDR1 LGHDT, CDR2 YNNKEL (reference sequence). CDR3 sequence (DNA): TGTGCCAGCAGCCAAGACGGGGGGGGTCCCTATGGCTACACCTTC. It codes for CASSQDGGGPYGYTF.

The V gene is TRBV20-1, the J gene TRBJ2-7; D is perhaps TRBD2 (5 bases). CDR1 and CDR2 from the germline V gene are DFQATT and SNEGSKA (reference sequence). The CDR3 is 13 amino acids. With 3 bases removed from V and 7 bases from J, the gap between germline ends came to 16 bases. Here the CDR3 DNA reads TGCAGTGCTAGTGCGGTAGCGACGGGGGAGCAGTACTTC. It encodes CSASAVATGEQYF.

The gene calls are TRBV28 and TRBJ1-2; D is unresolved. Germline V gene lookup returns CDR1 MDHEN and CDR2 SYDVKM. Trimming stripped 5 bases from V and 7 bases from J, with 8 bases between. There are 11 residues in the CDR3. DNA for the CDR3: TGTGCCAGCAGTGGAGGTCGTGGCTACACCTTC. Translation gives CASSGGRGYTF.

There are a few counts of this clone. The CDR3 sequence: CASSVGLAGGEQYF. CDR3 DNA: TGTGCCAGCAGCGTAGGTCTAGCGGGAGGTGAGCAGTACTTC. The chain recombines TRBV9 with TRBJ2-7; 11 bases are shared with TRBD2. This CDR3 has 14 amino acids. V shed 0 bases, J shed 7 bases, and the junction held 3 bases outside the gene matches. From germline, CDR1 is SGDLS and CDR2 YYNGEE.

This chain joins TRBV18 and TRBJ1-1; a weak D match, TRBD1 (6 bases). CDR1 is KGHSH, CDR2 LQKENI, per germline. The CDR3 is made up of 12 amino acids. Trimming removed 6 bases from V and 6 bases from J, with 11 bases in between. CDR3 loop: CASSQQGPEAFF. CDR3 nucleotides: TGTGCCAGCTCCCAACAGGGACCTGAAGCTTTCTTT. The whole variable domain, remainder taken from reference TRBV18 and TRBJ1-1, is NAGVMQNPRHLVRRRGQEARLRCSPMKGHSHVYWYRQLPEEGLKFMVYLQKENIIDESGMPKERFSAEFPKEGPSILRIQQVVRGDSAAYFCASSQQGPEAFFGQGTRLTVV.

The rearrangement links TRBV7-9 to TRBJ1-4, with D possibly TRBD1 on 6 matching bases. The length of the CDR3 is 15 residues. The V gene lost 6 bases and the J gene lost 3 bases, with 14 bases spanning the gap. In germline, CDR1 is SEHNR, CDR2 FQNEAQ (reference sequence). CDR3 sequence reads: CASRNREGANEKLFF. CDR3 nucleotide sequence: TGTGCCAGCAGAAACAGAGAGGGGGCTAATGAAAAACTGTTTTTT.

The DNA of the CDR3 is TGTGCCACCACAACCCTCTATGGCTACACCTTC. Translated: CATTTLYGYTF. The chain joins TRBV28 to TRBJ1-2; unclear D gene. Per the germline V gene, CDR1 is MDHEN and CDR2 is SYDVKM. Trimming removed 10 bases from V and 4 bases from J, with 10 bases in between. The CDR3 totals 11 residues.

This chain links TRBV5-1 with TRBJ1-3; 7 nucleotides align to TRBD1. The trim removed 4 bases at V and 3 bases at J, leaving 7 bases unmatched. This CDR3 has 15 amino acids. CDR1 SGHRS and CDR2 YFSETQ come from the germline V gene. The CDR3 sequence: CASSRQGEVGNTIYF. In DNA form, the CDR3 reads TGCGCCAGCAGCAGACAGGGAGAGGTTGGAAACACCATATATTTT.

This chain connects TRBV4-1 to TRBJ2-7, with 7 nucleotides matching TRBD2. The CDR3 totals 16 residues. With V trimmed by 4 bases and J by 0 bases, 9 bases remained unmatched. Germline V lookup: CDR1 MGHRA, CDR2 YSYEKL. CDR3 bases: TGCGCCAGCAGCCCCAAGATAGCGGGCCTCTCCTACGAGCAGTACTTC. Its protein is CASSPKIAGLSYEQYF.